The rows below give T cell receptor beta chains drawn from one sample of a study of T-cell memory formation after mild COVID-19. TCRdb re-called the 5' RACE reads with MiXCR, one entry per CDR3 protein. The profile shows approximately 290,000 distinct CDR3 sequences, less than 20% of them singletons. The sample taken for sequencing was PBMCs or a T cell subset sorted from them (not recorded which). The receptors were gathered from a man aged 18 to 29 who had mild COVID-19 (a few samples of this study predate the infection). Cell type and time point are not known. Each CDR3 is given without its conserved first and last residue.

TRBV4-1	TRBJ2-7	ASSQVSDSYEQY
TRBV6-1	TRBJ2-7	ASSEVGGSYEQY
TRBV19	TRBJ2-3	ASSIRGRGTQY
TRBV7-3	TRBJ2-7	ASSLSGAGAASYEQY
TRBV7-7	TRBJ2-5	ASSLVAGGHETQY
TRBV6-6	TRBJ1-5	ASSYSNRGRNQPQH
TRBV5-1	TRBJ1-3	ASSGTGTGSGNTIY
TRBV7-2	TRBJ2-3	ASSFYRDTQY
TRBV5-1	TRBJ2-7	ASSLGLAGVNEQY
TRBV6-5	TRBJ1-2	ASRPPGTSEGYGYT
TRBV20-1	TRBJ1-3	SARGTSGGGNTIY
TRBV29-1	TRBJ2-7	SVFRQGAGYEQY
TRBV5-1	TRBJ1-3	ASSFSQDSSGNTIY
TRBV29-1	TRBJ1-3	SAWDTGSGNTIY
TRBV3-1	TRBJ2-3	ASSQGGGPSDTQY
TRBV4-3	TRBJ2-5	ASSQDSFRARPQETQY
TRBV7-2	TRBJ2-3	ASSGGAGRTDTQY
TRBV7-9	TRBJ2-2	ASSPRLGQGANTGELF
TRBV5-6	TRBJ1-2	ASSWGQGIGYT
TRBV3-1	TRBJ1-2	ASSHLQGTYGYT
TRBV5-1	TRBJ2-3	ASGKSGGLGTDTQY
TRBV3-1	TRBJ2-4	ASSRGPGPRLAKNIQY
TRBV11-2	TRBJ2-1	ASSLRILAVMSYNEQF
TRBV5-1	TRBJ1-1	ASSPTPNTEAF
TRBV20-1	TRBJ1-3	SAPARGGGNTIY
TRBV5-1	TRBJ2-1	ASSAGIGAGNEQF
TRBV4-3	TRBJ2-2	ASSQESITGELF
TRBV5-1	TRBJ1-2	ASGSGTGGYGYT
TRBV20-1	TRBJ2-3	SARGNPGTDTQY
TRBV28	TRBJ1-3	ASTSGLGGNTIY
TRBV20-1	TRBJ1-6	SARVGIGSPLH
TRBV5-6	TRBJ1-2	ASSPPAVSLYGYT
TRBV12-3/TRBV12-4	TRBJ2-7	ASSPERGRPYEQY
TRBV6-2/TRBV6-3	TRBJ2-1	ASSKPGQSYNEQF
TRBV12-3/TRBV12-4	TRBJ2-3	ASRLGAGGPSDTQY
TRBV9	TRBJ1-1	ASSSGDSSAF
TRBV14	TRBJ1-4	ASSRSEKLF
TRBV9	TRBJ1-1	ASPTEENTEAF
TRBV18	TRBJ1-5	ASSRGGTDQPQH
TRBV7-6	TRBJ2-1	ASSLGPREQF
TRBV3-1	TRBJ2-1	ASSRETGEVEQF
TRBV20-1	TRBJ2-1	SASTSADEQF
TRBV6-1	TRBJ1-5	ASSDDQPQH
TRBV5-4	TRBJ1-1	ASSFAGQNTEAF
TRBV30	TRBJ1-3	AWSYSGNTIY
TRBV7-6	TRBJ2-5	ASTTPQTQY
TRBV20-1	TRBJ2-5	SASRGGRRETQY
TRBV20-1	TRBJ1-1	SAEDRQGGNTEAF
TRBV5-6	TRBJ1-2	ASSPTWTGGYQDGYT